Listed below are T cell receptor beta chains from one sample, sequenced in a study of CD8+CD57+ T cells in acquired aplastic anemia. TCRdb reprocessed the reads with MiXCR, giving one entry per CDR3 protein. The profile shows 150,000 to 200,000 distinct CDR3 sequences, about three fifths of them singletons. Source material: sorted CD4+, CD8+, or CD8+CD57+ T cells (not recorded which) from PBMCs. Receptors were obtained from a human donor with severe aplastic anemia or a healthy control (not recorded which). Each CDR3 is given with its conserved first and last residue. Each record gives: CDR3 length, V gene, D gene, clone size, J gene, CDR3 DNA, CDR3 protein. A D gene is named only where the DNA matches it firmly. Clone sizes are given selectively: once, few, many, or a class where the clone is expanded.

CDR3 length: 15; V gene: TRBV20-1; D gene: TRBD2; clone size: -; J gene: TRBJ2-1; CDR3 DNA: TGCAGTGCTAGAGAGGGCGGGAGCTCCTACAATGAGCAGTTCTTC; CDR3 protein: CSAREGGSSYNEQFF
CDR3 length: 14; V gene: TRBV27; D gene: -; clone size: few; J gene: TRBJ1-2; CDR3 DNA: TGTGCCAGCAGTTCCCCCGGCGAGAATAGTGGCTACACCTTC; CDR3 protein: CASSSPGENSGYTF
CDR3 length: 15; V gene: TRBV11-2; D gene: -; clone size: once; J gene: TRBJ1-6; CDR3 DNA: TGTGCCAGCAGCCCTTTGGGACAATATAATTCACCCCTCCACTTT; CDR3 protein: CASSPLGQYNSPLHF
CDR3 length: 12; V gene: TRBV15; D gene: -; clone size: -; J gene: TRBJ1-2; CDR3 DNA: TGTGCCACCCTTGGCGAAGGCTATGGCTACACCTTC; CDR3 protein: CATLGEGYGYTF
CDR3 length: 14; V gene: TRBV16; D gene: -; clone size: many; J gene: TRBJ1-5; CDR3 DNA: TGTGCCAGCAGCAACGCCGACAGCAATCAGCCCCAGCATTTT; CDR3 protein: CASSNADSNQPQHF
CDR3 length: 13; V gene: TRBV29-1; D gene: -; clone size: -; J gene: TRBJ1-1; CDR3 DNA: TGCAGCGTTGTAACCTTTATGAACACTGAAGCTTTCTTT; CDR3 protein: CSVVTFMNTEAFF
CDR3 length: 16; V gene: TRBV4-2; D gene: -; clone size: few; J gene: TRBJ1-4; CDR3 DNA: TGTGCCAGCAGCCAGTCGGGTAGGGGGATTAATGAAAAACTGTTTTTT; CDR3 protein: CASSQSGRGINEKLFF
CDR3 length: 14; V gene: TRBV4-1; D gene: -; clone size: -; J gene: TRBJ2-1; CDR3 DNA: TGCGCCAGCAGCTCAGAGACAGACTACAATGAGCAGTTCTTC; CDR3 protein: CASSSETDYNEQFF
CDR3 length: 15; V gene: TRBV24-1; D gene: -; clone size: -; J gene: TRBJ2-6; CDR3 DNA: TGTGCCACCAGTGAGACAGGATCTGGGGCCAACGTCCTGACTTTC; CDR3 protein: CATSETGSGANVLTF
CDR3 length: 13; V gene: TRBV18; D gene: -; clone size: few; J gene: TRBJ2-7; CDR3 DNA: TGTGCCAGCTCACAACCGGGCTCCTACGAGCAGTACTTC; CDR3 protein: CASSQPGSYEQYF
CDR3 length: 14; V gene: TRBV12-3/TRBV12-4; D gene: -; clone size: many; J gene: TRBJ2-1; CDR3 DNA: TGTGCCAGCACCCGACTACATACCTACAATGAGCAGTTCTTC; CDR3 protein: CASTRLHTYNEQFF
CDR3 length: 15; V gene: TRBV12-3/TRBV12-4; D gene: TRBD1; clone size: -; J gene: TRBJ2-3; CDR3 DNA: TGTGCCAGCAGCGGAGGGACAGGGGGCGCAGATACGCAGTATTTT; CDR3 protein: CASSGGTGGADTQYF
CDR3 length: 14; V gene: TRBV13; D gene: -; clone size: once; J gene: TRBJ2-1; CDR3 DNA: TGTGCCAGCAGCTTAGAAGGTGAGGGGGATGAGCAGTCCTTC; CDR3 protein: CASSLEGEGDEQSF
CDR3 length: 15; V gene: TRBV19; D gene: TRBD2; clone size: many; J gene: TRBJ2-2; CDR3 DNA: TGTGCCAGTATTGGGACTAGCGGGGACACCGGGGAGCTGTTTTTT; CDR3 protein: CASIGTSGDTGELFF
CDR3 length: 11; V gene: TRBV29-1; D gene: -; clone size: -; J gene: TRBJ2-1; CDR3 DNA: TGCAGCGCCCACCACGAGGATGAGCAGTTCTTC; CDR3 protein: CSAHHEDEQFF
CDR3 length: 14; V gene: TRBV5-1; D gene: TRBD1; clone size: -; J gene: TRBJ1-4; CDR3 DNA: TGCGCCAGCAGCTACGGACAGGGGAATGAAAAACTGTTTTTT; CDR3 protein: CASSYGQGNEKLFF
CDR3 length: 14; V gene: TRBV12-3/TRBV12-4; D gene: -; clone size: -; J gene: TRBJ1-3; CDR3 DNA: TGTGCCAGCAGTTTTTCAGGCGCTGGAAACACCATATATTTT; CDR3 protein: CASSFSGAGNTIYF
CDR3 length: 16; V gene: TRBV5-1; D gene: -; clone size: many; J gene: TRBJ2-7; CDR3 DNA: TGCGCCAGCAGCAAACTCCCACAGAAGAACGCCTACGAGCAGTACTTC; CDR3 protein: CASSKLPQKNAYEQYF
CDR3 length: 14; V gene: TRBV5-4; D gene: -; clone size: -; J gene: TRBJ2-5; CDR3 DNA: TGTGCCAGCAGCGCAACAGGATCTAGGGAGACCCAGTACTTC; CDR3 protein: CASSATGSRETQYF
CDR3 length: 16; V gene: TRBV9; D gene: -; clone size: -; J gene: TRBJ1-1; CDR3 DNA: TGTGCCAGCAGCGTAGGCATAGGCCGGGCGGACACTGAAGCTTTCTTT; CDR3 protein: CASSVGIGRADTEAFF
CDR3 length: 14; V gene: TRBV5-1; D gene: TRBD1; clone size: few; J gene: TRBJ1-5; CDR3 DNA: TGCGCCAGCAGTCTTGGGACAGTCAATCAGCCCCAGCATTTT; CDR3 protein: CASSLGTVNQPQHF
CDR3 length: 13; V gene: TRBV20-1; D gene: TRBD2; clone size: -; J gene: TRBJ2-7; CDR3 DNA: TGCAGTGTCAGACTAGCGGGAGTCGGCGAGCAGTACTTC; CDR3 protein: CSVRLAGVGEQYF
CDR3 length: 15; V gene: TRBV24-1; D gene: -; clone size: -; J gene: TRBJ1-5; CDR3 DNA: TGTGCCACAATCCGGGACGGCGATAGCAATCAGCCCCAGCATTTT; CDR3 protein: CATIRDGDSNQPQHF
CDR3 length: 13; V gene: TRBV11-2; D gene: -; clone size: many; J gene: TRBJ1-1; CDR3 DNA: TGTGCCAGCAGCTTATACGTTACCACTGAAGCTTTCTTT; CDR3 protein: CASSLYVTTEAFF
CDR3 length: 14; V gene: TRBV7-9; D gene: -; clone size: few; J gene: TRBJ2-3; CDR3 DNA: TGTGCCAGCAGCTCGCCCCTGCACGGGGATACGCAGTATTTT; CDR3 protein: CASSSPLHGDTQYF
CDR3 length: 17; V gene: TRBV11-2; D gene: -; clone size: -; J gene: TRBJ1-2; CDR3 DNA: TGTGCCAGCAGCCAAAATACACAGGGTAATGGCATCCATGGCTACACCTTC; CDR3 protein: CASSQNTQGNGIHGYTF
CDR3 length: 16; V gene: TRBV7-9; D gene: TRBD2; clone size: few; J gene: TRBJ2-1; CDR3 DNA: TGTGCCAGCAGCTTTTCGAGCGGGGGGGCCTACAATGAGCAGTTCTTC; CDR3 protein: CASSFSSGGAYNEQFF
CDR3 length: 11; V gene: TRBV20-1; D gene: TRBD1; clone size: -; J gene: TRBJ2-5; CDR3 DNA: TGCAGTGCTAACAAAATGGGGACAGGGGGCTTC; CDR3 protein: CSANKMGTGGF
CDR3 length: 16; V gene: TRBV27; D gene: -; clone size: many; J gene: TRBJ2-1; CDR3 DNA: TGTGCCAGCCAGAGCCAAGCAGGAAGCTCCTACAATGAGCAGTTCTTC; CDR3 protein: CASQSQAGSSYNEQFF
CDR3 length: 14; V gene: TRBV27; D gene: TRBD1; clone size: many; J gene: TRBJ2-1; CDR3 DNA: TGTGCCAGCAGTGCCGGGACAGGGTTTGGCGAGCAGTTCTTC; CDR3 protein: CASSAGTGFGEQFF
CDR3 length: 14; V gene: TRBV10-3; D gene: -; clone size: -; J gene: TRBJ1-6; CDR3 DNA: TGTGCCATCAGTGAGAGGCAGGGCGATTCACCCCTCCACTTT; CDR3 protein: CAISERQGDSPLHF
CDR3 length: 18; V gene: TRBV24-1; D gene: -; clone size: few; J gene: TRBJ1-5; CDR3 DNA: TGTGCCTTCCCTACGGTACGTAGGGGCAGGGAAACCAATCAGCCCCAGCATTTT; CDR3 protein: CAFPTVRRGRETNQPQHF
CDR3 length: 13; V gene: TRBV5-1; D gene: -; clone size: few; J gene: TRBJ1-6; CDR3 DNA: TGCGCCAGCAGCTTGGATTCGGGATCACCCCTCCACTTT; CDR3 protein: CASSLDSGSPLHF
CDR3 length: 17; V gene: TRBV24-1; D gene: -; clone size: -; J gene: TRBJ2-5; CDR3 DNA: TGTGCCACCAGTGGTCCCCGTAGGGAAAACGATATTGAGACCCAGTACTTC; CDR3 protein: CATSGPRRENDIETQYF
CDR3 length: 15; V gene: TRBV9; D gene: TRBD2; clone size: -; J gene: TRBJ2-5; CDR3 DNA: TGTGCCAGCAGTCGAATAGCGGGGGGACAAGAGACCCAGTACTTC; CDR3 protein: CASSRIAGGQETQYF
CDR3 length: 12; V gene: TRBV7-3; D gene: TRBD1; clone size: once; J gene: TRBJ1-2; CDR3 DNA: TGTGCCAGCAGCAACAGGGGAGAGGGCTACACCTTC; CDR3 protein: CASSNRGEGYTF
CDR3 length: 13; V gene: TRBV7-2; D gene: -; clone size: few; J gene: TRBJ1-5; CDR3 DNA: TGTGCCAGCAGCTTGATCGACAATCAGCCCCAGCATTTT; CDR3 protein: CASSLIDNQPQHF
CDR3 length: 13; V gene: TRBV29-1; D gene: TRBD1; clone size: -; J gene: TRBJ1-2; CDR3 DNA: TGCAGCGTTGAACCGACAGGGCTGGGAGGCTACACCTTC; CDR3 protein: CSVEPTGLGGYTF
CDR3 length: 13; V gene: TRBV5-6; D gene: -; clone size: -; J gene: TRBJ2-5; CDR3 DNA: TGTGCCAGCAGCTTGGAGAATCAAGAGACCCAGTACTTC; CDR3 protein: CASSLENQETQYF
CDR3 length: 13; V gene: TRBV28; D gene: -; clone size: -; J gene: TRBJ1-5; CDR3 DNA: TGTGCCAGCAGCTGGAGGGAGGTCATCACCCAGCATTTT; CDR3 protein: CASSWREVITQHF
CDR3 length: 15; V gene: TRBV7-9; D gene: -; clone size: -; J gene: TRBJ2-2; CDR3 DNA: TGTGCCAGCAGACAGGGAACCCCTGGCACCGGGGAGCTGTTTTTT; CDR3 protein: CASRQGTPGTGELFF
CDR3 length: 12; V gene: TRBV12-5; D gene: -; clone size: many; J gene: TRBJ1-1; CDR3 DNA: TGTGCTAGTGGTTTGTATGACACTGAAGCTTTCTTT; CDR3 protein: CASGLYDTEAFF
CDR3 length: 13; V gene: TRBV11-2; D gene: -; clone size: -; J gene: TRBJ2-7; CDR3 DNA: TGTGCCAGCAACCCGTCTGCTTCCTACGAGCAGTACTTC; CDR3 protein: CASNPSASYEQYF
CDR3 length: 15; V gene: TRBV7-9; D gene: -; clone size: -; J gene: TRBJ2-6; CDR3 DNA: TGTGCCGTCAGCTCAACAAGCACTGGGGCCAACGTCCTGACTTTC; CDR3 protein: CAVSSTSTGANVLTF
CDR3 length: 14; V gene: TRBV7-2; D gene: -; clone size: few; J gene: TRBJ2-7; CDR3 DNA: TGTGCCAGCAGCTTAGCACGGGAGAGAAACGAGCAGTACTTC; CDR3 protein: CASSLARERNEQYF
CDR3 length: 16; V gene: TRBV11-2; D gene: TRBD1; clone size: -; J gene: TRBJ2-2; CDR3 DNA: TGTGCCAGCAGCTTAATAAAGGGGGCTTGGACCGGGGAGCTGTTTTTT; CDR3 protein: CASSLIKGAWTGELFF